This T cell receptor beta chain was retrieved from a study of blood T cell repertoires in COVID-19 (dated by TCRdb to 2019 to 2021). Notes on the research overall: The collaborator samples originated in the United States, Italy and Spain and spanned the acute and convalescent phases of COVID-19. Samples came from the ongoing ImmuneRACE study (first 160 participants) plus 1,254 subjects from 6 global collaborators. The repertoires were released in a freely available public database intended as a resource for research on the immune response to SARS-CoV-2. The material from the prospective study consisted of cDNA or gDNA derived from T cells, B-cell-depleted T cells, or PBMCs. Subjects who had been exposed to COVID-19, were actively infected with it, or had recovered from it provided the deeply sampled blood TCRbeta repertoires that made up the dataset. Nearly every sample came with metadata listing a de-identified subject ID, COVID-19 status, age in years and sex. Where available, HLA class I and class II types were taken from metadata supplied by the sample provider and were not determined by assay-based typing.

Collaborating institutions collected whole blood in K2EDTA tubes following their own protocols. For TCRbeta analysis, collaborators shipped samples as frozen whole blood, isolated PBMCs, or DNA extracted from either of those sample types. Turning to this clone: What this receptor recognizes is not known. Base qualities were left out, and no much larger clone turns up one base away.

Broad study findings and their caveats: The quantity of clinical and demographic metadata differed by source and by participant and was supplied without curation.

The junction shows trimming of 4 bases on V and 5 bases on J, plus 13 bases between the germline ends. The germline V gene supplies CDR1 MRHNA and CDR2 SNTAGT. The CDR3 contains 14 residues, cysteine and phenylalanine counted. The kept DNA is CDR3 alone, 42 bases in frame from the first base. TCRbeta CDR3 regions were amplified from genomic DNA by means of the immunoSEQ Assay, a bias-controlled multiplex PCR. Under the source paper's analysis protocol: The number of nucleated cells in each sample was estimated from the amplification of reference gene primers within the assay. To quantify the absolute abundance of each unique TCRbeta CDR3 rearrangement, sequence reads were collapsed and filtered. Productive Simpson clonality was computed per sample as the square root of Simpson's diversity index over productive rearrangements. TCRdb re-hosts the immuneACCESS table, in-frame sequences only. Its copies lack some clones; in the studies checked, an unresolved V gene accounts for under half of them, and the cause for the rest is not known. The V and J calls and clone size are taken from that table; D and trimming were inferred from the DNA. The sample table contains some 120,000 clones; only one count was recorded for roughly 72% of them. The top ten hold around 5.9% of the sample.

Recombination linked TRBV6-4 to TRBJ2-3; a weak D assignment points to TRBD2 (6 bases agree). The sequenced sample was peripheral blood. This TCR derives from a man aged 60 to 75 with acute or convalescent COVID-19. The DNA sequence is given as TGTGCCAGCAGTGCGACAACGGGGGTAGATACGCAGTATTTT. Its protein product is CASSATTGVDTQYF.